Given below is one TCR beta chain in context. As yet, its antigen is unknown. The sample is drawn from a study of T-cell memory formation after mild COVID-19. TCRdb passed the 5' RACE reads through MiXCR, listing each CDR3 protein once. The sample has roughly 300,000 distinct CDR3 sequences, roughly 15% seen once. General study results and limits: In second-wave clones peaking day 37, SARS-CoV-2 specificity remained unconfirmed.

The germline V gene has CDR1 SGHTA and CDR2 FQGNSA. The CDR3 is 18 residues long. V trimming: 5 bases; J trimming: 8 bases; junction bases outside the gene matches: 14. This TCR was sampled from a young man who had mild COVID-19 (a few samples of this study predate the infection). Cell type and time point are not known. This rearrangement joins TRBV7-2 to TRBJ2-1, with 14 nucleotides matching TRBD2. The sample comprised PBMCs or a T cell subset sorted from them (not recorded which). CDR3 DNA: TGTGCCAGCAGCCGGAATCCCCGGACTAGCGGGGGGTGGGATGAGCAGTTCTTC. It encodes CASSRNPRTSGGWDEQFF.